The entry below gives a single TCR beta chain sequence along with its context. Repertoires were generated with immunoSEQ multiplex PCR, while TCRdb's copy carries only in-frame clones and drops some. The sample comprises about 120,000 clones, roughly 80% of which are singletons, and 2.5% to 3% rests with the top ten. This record comes from a study of blood T cell repertoires in COVID-19. About the research overall: T cells, B-cell-depleted T cells, or PBMCs supplied cDNA or gDNA.

The sequence was obtained from a man aged 50-60 years with acute or convalescent COVID-19. The sequenced sample was peripheral blood.

CDR3 region: CASSIQDSSAYGYTF. The CDR3, as DNA: TGTGCCAGTAGTATTCAGGACAGTTCTGCCTATGGCTACACCTTC. The J gene is TRBJ1-2, the V gene TRBV19, with a weak D call TRBD1 (6 bases). Trimming cost V 3 bases and J 4 bases, with 15 bases left between them. Per the germline V gene, CDR1 is LNHDA and CDR2 is SQIVND (reference sequence). The CDR3 extends over 15 amino acids.